A selection of T cell receptor beta chains follows, all from one sample in a study of shared clonotypes between healthy human individuals. Clones were sequenced by immunoSEQ multiplex PCR, and TCRdb holds only the in-frame ones, with some missing. The sample has around 1.9 million clones, 93% seen once. Sequenced sample: naive CD8+ T cells from PBMCs. All receptors derive from a man between 18 and 29 years old in good health. Some clones in this sample may be carry-over from other donors' samples. CDR3s include the opening cysteine and the closing phenylalanine or tryptophan. A D gene is named only where the DNA matches it firmly. Rows give clone size only sometimes, using once, few, many, or a class for an expanded clone.

v_gene,d_gene,abundance,j_gene,CDR3aa,CDR3nt
TRBV6-1,TRBD2,-,TRBJ2-1,CASSEESGIYNEQFF,TGTGCCAGCAGTGAAGAGAGCGGGATCTACAATGAGCAGTTCTTC
TRBV7-9,-,-,TRBJ1-2,CASSLGQTNGGYTF,TGTGCCAGCAGCTTAGGACAGACTAACGGTGGCTACACCTTC
TRBV7-9,-,-,TRBJ2-7,CASTSTGYEQYF,TGTGCCAGCACCTCAACAGGATACGAGCAGTACTTC
TRBV5-8,TRBD2,-,TRBJ2-7,CASSGSGRFIDPYEQYF,TGTGCCAGCAGCGGTAGCGGGAGATTTATTGATCCTTACGAGCAGTACTTC
TRBV28,TRBD1,-,TRBJ2-7,CASSSLDRGLDEQYF,TGTGCCAGCAGTTCCCTCGACAGGGGGCTGGACGAGCAGTACTTC
TRBV27,-,-,TRBJ2-1,CASTPLEHYNEQFF,TGTGCCAGCACGCCCCTCGAACACTACAATGAGCAGTTCTTC
TRBV29-1,TRBD1,-,TRBJ1-2,CSGRDRGGGNGYTF,TGCAGCGGGCGAGACAGGGGAGGTGGGAATGGCTACACCTTC
TRBV27,TRBD2,-,TRBJ2-1,CASSLPSLAGGPNEQFF,TGTGCCAGCAGTTTACCTTCTCTAGCGGGAGGGCCGAATGAGCAGTTCTTC
TRBV4-1,TRBD2,-,TRBJ2-3,CASSQPSSGLVADTQYF,TGCGCCAGCAGCCAACCTTCTAGCGGCCTGGTCGCAGATACGCAGTATTTT
TRBV7-9,TRBD1,-,TRBJ2-7,CASTRGGRGLYEQYF,TGTGCCAGCACCCGAGGGGGCAGGGGGCTGTACGAGCAGTACTTC
TRBV6-6,TRBD1,-,TRBJ1-2,CASSYSGQNYGYTF,TGTGCCAGCAGTTACTCGGGACAGAACTATGGCTACACCTTC
TRBV5-1,-,-,TRBJ1-2,CASSSSPDSNYGYTF,TGCGCCAGCAGCTCCTCCCCGGACAGTAACTATGGCTACACCTTC
TRBV28,TRBD1,-,TRBJ1-5,CASKGQLNQPQHF,TGTGCCAGCAAGGGACAGCTTAATCAGCCCCAGCATTTT
TRBV7-2,TRBD2,-,TRBJ2-1,CASSLGRGLAGSYNEQFF,TGTGCCAGCAGCTTAGGGAGGGGACTAGCGGGATCCTACAATGAGCAGTTCTTC
TRBV27,TRBD1,-,TRBJ1-1,CASSRRQGLNTEAFF,TGTGCCAGCAGTCGAAGACAGGGGCTGAACACTGAAGCTTTCTTT
TRBV28,-,-,TRBJ2-2,CASSFSGDTGELFF,TGTGCCAGCAGTTTTTCCGGGGACACCGGGGAGCTGTTTTTT
TRBV28,-,-,TRBJ2-7,CASSSEQGLHTYEQYF,TGTGCCAGCAGCTCTGAACAGGGCCTTCATACCTACGAGCAGTACTTC
TRBV6-8,TRBD1,-,TRBJ1-2,CASSYVGRGRGGYTF,TGTGCCAGCAGTTACGTGGGCAGGGGGCGCGGTGGCTACACCTTC
TRBV27,-,-,TRBJ2-7,CASSLSGPGYEQYF,TGTGCCAGCAGTTTATCTGGACCAGGCTACGAGCAGTACTTC
TRBV19,TRBD1,-,TRBJ1-2,CASTQGVGDYGYTF,TGTGCCAGTACCCAGGGGGTAGGGGACTATGGCTACACCTTC
TRBV11-2,TRBD2,-,TRBJ2-7,CASSEFGVRGRLPYEQYF,TGTGCCAGCAGCGAATTTGGTGTTCGCGGGAGGCTTCCCTACGAGCAGTACTTC
TRBV9,TRBD1,-,TRBJ1-4,CASSDPGQGNEKLFF,TGTGCCAGCAGCGACCCGGGACAGGGGAATGAAAAACTGTTTTTT
TRBV9,TRBD1,-,TRBJ2-5,CASSVAGTGGETQYF,TGTGCCAGCAGCGTAGCCGGGACAGGAGGAGAGACCCAGTACTTC
TRBV28,-,-,TRBJ1-1,CASSKNGGEQEITEAFF,TGTGCCAGCAGCAAAAACGGGGGGGAACAAGAGATCACTGAAGCTTTCTTT
TRBV7-9,-,-,TRBJ2-1,CASTREESSVISYNEQFF,TGTGCCAGCACCCGGGAAGAGTCTAGCGTTATCTCCTACAATGAGCAGTTCTTC
TRBV6-1,TRBD1,-,TRBJ2-5,CASSDRGGETQYF,TGTGCCAGCAGCGACAGGGGGGGAGAGACCCAGTACTTC
TRBV29-1,-,-,TRBJ1-2,CSVELGGLYGYTF,TGCAGCGTTGAATTAGGGGGGCTCTATGGCTACACCTTC
TRBV30,-,few,TRBJ1-5,CALRVESNQPQHF,TGTGCCCTTCGGGTGGAGAGCAATCAGCCCCAGCATTTT
TRBV7-9,-,-,TRBJ1-2,CASTWDYGYTF,TGTGCCAGCACTTGGGATTATGGCTACACCTTC
TRBV9,-,-,TRBJ2-7,CASSVGGGGPYEQYF,TGTGCCAGCAGCGTAGGGGGAGGAGGCCCCTACGAGCAGTACTTC
TRBV14,-,-,TRBJ2-3,CASSQEHTGDTQYF,TGTGCCAGCAGCCAAGAACACACGGGTGATACGCAGTATTTT
TRBV5-1,TRBD1,-,TRBJ2-1,CASSPDRAPYNEQFF,TGCGCCAGCAGCCCTGACAGGGCACCCTACAATGAGCAGTTCTTC
TRBV27,TRBD2,-,TRBJ2-7,CASSSRGDVNYEQYF,TGTGCCAGCAGTTCCCGGGGGGACGTTAACTACGAGCAGTACTTC
TRBV13,TRBD1,-,TRBJ2-2,CASSFHRQGEYTGELFF,TGTGCCAGCAGCTTCCACCGACAGGGGGAGTACACCGGGGAGCTGTTTTTT
TRBV15,-,-,TRBJ2-7,CATSIYRGGIAEQYF,TGTGCCACCAGCATTTATAGGGGTGGAATAGCCGAGCAGTACTTC
TRBV19,-,-,TRBJ1-5,CASSISGDTNQPQHF,TGTGCCAGTAGTATCAGTGGCGATACCAATCAGCCCCAGCATTTT
TRBV7-9,-,-,TRBJ2-3,CASSSRVGTDTQYF,TGTGCCAGCAGCTCCCGCGTCGGCACAGATACGCAGTATTTT